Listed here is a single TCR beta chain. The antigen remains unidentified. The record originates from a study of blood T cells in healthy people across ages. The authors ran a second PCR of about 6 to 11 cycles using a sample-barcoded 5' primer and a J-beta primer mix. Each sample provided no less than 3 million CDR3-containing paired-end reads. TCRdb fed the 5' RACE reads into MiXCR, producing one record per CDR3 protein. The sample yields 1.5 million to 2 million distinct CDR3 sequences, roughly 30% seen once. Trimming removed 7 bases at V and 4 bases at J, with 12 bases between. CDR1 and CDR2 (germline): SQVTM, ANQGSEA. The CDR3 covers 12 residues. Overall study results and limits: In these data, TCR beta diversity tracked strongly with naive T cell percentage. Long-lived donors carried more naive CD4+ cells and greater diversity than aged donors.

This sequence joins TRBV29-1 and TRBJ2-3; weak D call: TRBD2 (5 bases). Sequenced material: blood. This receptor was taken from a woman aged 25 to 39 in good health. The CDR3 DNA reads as TGCAGCGGCGAGGAGGTGCCAGATACGCAGTATTTT. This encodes CSGEEVPDTQYF.